The subject of this entry is one T cell receptor (beta chain). This CDR3 contains 15 residues. Germline CDR1 SEHNR, CDR2 FQNEAQ (reference sequence). V was clipped by 4 bases and J by 0 bases, with 10 bases between them. Some clones are missing from TCRdb's copy, which holds only in-frame ones; the method was immunoSEQ multiplex PCR. The data contain roughly 2 million clones, roughly 94% of them singletons. The data stem from a study of shared clonotypes between healthy human individuals. This rearrangement joins TRBV7-9 to TRBJ2-4, with D unclear. This clonotype was sampled from a man younger than 35 in good health. Specimen: naive CD4+ T cells sorted from blood. The subset denotes: CD45RA+ positively selected. CDR3 sequence: CASSSPVIAKNIQYF. DNA for the CDR3: TGTGCCAGCAGCTCTCCGGTAATAGCCAAAAACATTCAGTACTTC.